The 27 T cell receptor beta chains given below trace back to one sample, sequenced in a study of OX40 agonist ivuxolimab in advanced cancers. The table came from immunoSEQ multiplex PCR; TCRdb's copy has only in-frame clones and leaves some out. Of more than 45,000 clones in the sample, about nine tenths were seen once. The sequenced sample was CD4+ or CD8+ T cells sorted from blood, obtained in a trial of the OX40 agonist ivuxolimab. The origin of the receptors is an adult with an advanced solid tumor such as melanoma, head and neck, liver or kidney cancer.

This clone was seen only a few times. The gene calls are TRBV7-2 and TRBJ2-7, with D perhaps TRBD1 or TRBD2 (5 bases each). V was trimmed by 5 bases and J by 0 bases, leaving 11 bases between them. Germline V gene sequence: CDR1 SGHTA, CDR2 FQGNSA. The CDR3 is 14 amino acids. This CDR3 is CASSPLGVSYEQYF. CDR3 DNA sequence: TGTGCCAGCAGCCCCTTGGGGGTCTCCTACGAGCAGTACTTC.

In the case of this clone: In the same sample, other DNA sequences code for this CDR3. V and J are TRBV6-1 and TRBJ1-4, with unresolved D. Trimming took 3 bases from V and 3 from J, leaving 17 bases between them. From germline, CDR1 is MNHNS and CDR2 SASEGT. The CDR3 runs 17 residues. This CDR3 reads CASSDMKGISPNEKLFF. CDR3 in DNA: TGTGCCAGCAGTGATATGAAAGGGATCTCACCTAATGAAAAACTGTTTTTT.

V usage is TRBV28 and J usage is TRBJ2-3; 9 bases line up with TRBD2. The germline V gene encodes CDR1 MDHEN and CDR2 SYDVKM. Germline trimming cut 8 bases from V and 8 bases from J; bases unmatched to any gene: 11. The length of the CDR3 is 14 residues. The CDR3 loop reads CASAVGTSISTQYF. The CDR3, as DNA: TGTGCCAGCGCAGTGGGGACTAGCATTTCTACGCAGTATTTT.

This clone has only a few counts. The rearrangement joins TRBV6-1 to TRBJ2-3; 14 positions match TRBD2. The germline V gene has CDR1 MNHNS and CDR2 SASEGT. The CDR3 contains 15 residues. The J segment lost 4 bases and the V segment lost 4 bases, leaving 1 base of the junction unmatched. CDR3 sequence reads: CASSGLAGGPDTQYF. CDR3 coding DNA: TGTGCCAGCAGTGGACTAGCGGGAGGGCCAGATACGCAGTATTTT.

This clone came up once. V is TRBV19 and J is TRBJ2-2, with D possibly matching TRBD2 (6 bases). The germline CDR1 and CDR2 sequences are LNHDA and SQIVND (reference sequence). V was pared by 9 bases and J by 5 bases, with 19 bases between. The CDR3 loop spans 15 amino acids. DNA for the CDR3: TGTGCCAGCACCCCACTCCAACGGGGGACCGGGGAGCTGTTTTTT. Encoded protein: CASTPLQRGTGELFF.

In this sample, this clone turned up once. The genes are TRBV11-2 and TRBJ2-7, with D possibly TRBD2 on 5 matching bases. Germline V gives CDR1 SGHAT, CDR2 FQNNGV. The CDR3 totals 15 residues. V lost 4 bases and J lost 3, with 16 bases in between. CDR3 sequence (DNA): TGTGCCAGCAGCTCCTCCTTCTCGGGGAACTACGAGCAGTACTTC. Amino acid sequence: CASSSSFSGNYEQYF.

This clone was counted a single time. At one boundary the junction diverges from the germline segment, which might be a read error. The rearrangement uses TRBV11-1 and TRBJ1-4; D not resolved. This CDR3 spans 12 amino acids. Looked up from germline, CDR1 is SGHAT and CDR2 is FQDESV (reference sequence). CDR3 DNA sequence: TGTGCCAGCAGCCATCCCGGGAGCCGGGTGGTTTTT. Translated: CASSHPGSRVVF.

This sequence joins TRBV14 and TRBJ1-1, with a tentative D call TRBD1 (5 bases). Germline values: CDR1 SGHDN, CDR2 FVKESK. The CDR3 runs 12 residues. The germline V and J ends were trimmed by 4 bases and 4 bases, with 7 bases remaining between them. CDR3 region: CASSRGITEAFF. The CDR3 DNA sequence: TGTGCCAGCAGCCGGGGGATCACTGAAGCTTTCTTT.

This chain links TRBV28 with TRBJ1-2; D is perhaps TRBD1 (5 bases). CDR3 length: 15 amino acids. V dropped 6 bases and J dropped 3 bases, with 17 bases sitting between them. Germline-derived CDR1 and CDR2 are MDHEN and SYDVKM. CDR3 nucleotide sequence: TGTGCCAGCAGCCCAGCGGGGCCCGGATACTATGGCTACACCTTC. Translated, it gives CASSPAGPGYYGYTF.

CDR3 coding DNA: TGTGCCAGTTCCTTATTGGCGACTAGCTCCTACAATGAGCAGTTCTTC. Amino acid sequence: CASSLLATSSYNEQFF. The chain carries TRBV19 and TRBJ2-1, with a weak D call TRBD2 (6 bases). Germline CDR1 is LNHDA and CDR2 is SQIVND (reference sequence). V lost 8 bases, J lost 0 bases, and 17 bases lay in between. The CDR3 extends over 16 amino acids.

The genes are TRBV5-1 and TRBJ1-6, with TRBD1 matching over 7 bases. Germline V gene sequence: CDR1 SGHRS, CDR2 YFSETQ. Trimming removed 4 bases from V and 8 bases from J; junction bases left unmatched: 9. This CDR3 region has 15 residues. CDR3 coding DNA: TGCGCCAGCAGCCTTGGAACAGGGGAGGATTCACCCCTCCACTTT. Translating it yields CASSLGTGEDSPLHF.

The chain links TRBV19 to TRBJ2-1, with 7 bases that match TRBD2. The germline CDR1 and CDR2 sequences are LNHDA and SQIVND (reference sequence). V gave up 6 bases and J gave up 0 bases; unmatched junction bases: 5. The CDR3 has 15 amino acids. The CDR3 spells CASSSGASSYNEQFF. The DNA of the CDR3 is TGTGCCAGTAGCAGCGGGGCAAGCTCCTACAATGAGCAGTTCTTC.

This chain connects TRBV14 to TRBJ1-2; D possibly corresponds to TRBD1 (6 bases). V gave up 0 bases and J gave up 3 bases, with 14 bases separating them. Germline loops: CDR1 SGHDN, CDR2 FVKESK. The CDR3 consists of 16 residues. The CDR3 DNA reads TGTGCCAGCAGCCAAGACATAGGGGGAGTCTACTATGGCTACACCTTC. Its protein is CASSQDIGGVYYGYTF.

The V and J genes are TRBV19 and TRBJ1-1, with TRBD1 identical over 7 bases. The CDR3 length is 14 residues. J lost 0 bases, V lost 6 bases, and 4 bases had no gene match. CDR1 is LNHDA and CDR2 is SQIVND in the germline V gene (reference sequence). DNA of the CDR3: TGTGCCAGTAGGCCAGGGACAGTGAACACTGAAGCTTTCTTT. This translates into CASRPGTVNTEAFF.

The V gene is TRBV7-6, the J gene TRBJ2-3, with D perhaps being TRBD1 or TRBD2 (5 bases each). Between the trimmed V and J ends, which lost 1 base and 5 bases, there was a span of 10 bases. The germline V gene encodes CDR1 SGHVS and CDR2 FNYEAQ. The CDR3 runs 14 residues. The CDR3 sequence is CASSLESGRDTQYF. The CDR3 nucleotides read TGTGCCAGCAGCTTAGAATCAGGGAGAGATACGCAGTATTTT.

V gene TRBV27 combines with J gene TRBJ2-1; the D call may be TRBD1 or TRBD2 (5 bases each). Looked up from germline, CDR1 is MNHEY and CDR2 is SMNVEV (reference sequence). Deletions cut 6 bases from V and 5 bases from J, with 8 bases between. CDR3 length: 12 amino acids. CDR3 in amino acids: CASRLGDNEQFF. The CDR3 nucleotides read TGTGCCAGCAGACTAGGGGACAATGAGCAGTTCTTC.

V and J are TRBV6-5 and TRBJ2-7, with unresolved D. Germline lookup yields CDR1 MNHEY and CDR2 SVGAGI. CDR3 length equals 12 residues. With 6 bases removed from V and 4 bases from J, the gap between germline ends came to 10 bases. The CDR3 DNA reads as TGTGCCAGCAGCCCTCAAGGTTACGAGCAGTACTTC. The encoded protein is CASSPQGYEQYF.

This chain connects TRBV9 to TRBJ2-5; D possibly uses TRBD1 or TRBD2 (5 bases each). The CDR3 extends over 14 amino acids. Deletions cut 4 bases from V and 5 bases from J, with 15 bases between. CDR1 is SGDLS and CDR2 is YYNGEE in the germline V gene. The CDR3 sequence: CASSTGTAGETQYF. In DNA form, the CDR3 reads TGTGCCAGCAGCACCGGGACCGCCGGGGAGACCCAGTACTTC.

The CDR3 sequence: CASSPLGGGRLNEQFF. The CDR3 bases are TGTGCCAGTAGTCCCTTGGGGGGTGGTAGGCTCAATGAGCAGTTCTTC. This rearrangement joins TRBV19 to TRBJ2-1; D possibly corresponds to TRBD2 (6 bases). This CDR3 spans 16 amino acids. Trimming took 5 bases from V and 6 from J, leaving 20 bases between them. Germline CDR1 LNHDA, CDR2 SQIVND (reference sequence).

CDR3 in DNA: TGTGCCAGCAGTTTAGGCGGGACCTACACCGGGGAGCTGTTTTTT. It is translated as CASSLGGTYTGELFF. This chain links TRBV28 with TRBJ2-2, with a possible D match to TRBD2 (6 bases). The CDR3 is 15 amino acids. V lost 2 bases and J lost 3, with 10 bases in between. Germline V gene sequence: CDR1 MDHEN, CDR2 SYDVKM.

The DNA for the CDR3 is TGTGCCAGCAGCCCCCCCCTGACCTATGAGCAGTTCTTC. Translating gives CASSPPLTYEQFF. This sequence joins TRBV28 and TRBJ2-1, with no clear D. Germline V gene sequence: CDR1 MDHEN, CDR2 SYDVKM. Trimming shortened V by 6 bases and J by 8 bases, and 14 bases separated the two germline ends. The CDR3 has 13 amino acids.

The chain has TRBV4-2 and TRBJ1-1; D remains ambiguous. This CDR3 is 15 amino acids long. Trimming removed 1 base at V and 1 base at J, with 10 bases between. CDR1 and CDR2 (germline): LGHNA, YNFKEQ. CDR3 loop: CASSQAMGSNTEAFF. The CDR3 nucleotides read TGTGCCAGCAGCCAAGCCATGGGGTCGAACACTGAAGCTTTCTTT.

This chain links TRBV5-6 with TRBJ1-5, with TRBD1 matching 10 bases. The V and J ends lost 3 bases and 6 bases, in that order; junction bases with no gene match: 3. Germline values: CDR1 SGHDT, CDR2 YYEEEE. CDR3 size: 14 residues. CDR3: CASSSRDRGQPQHF. CDR3 nucleotides: TGTGCCAGCAGCTCCCGGGACAGGGGTCAGCCCCAGCATTTT.

CDR3 protein: CAWKGISNEKLFF. The CDR3 DNA follows: TGTGCCTGGAAAGGTATTAGTAATGAAAAACTGTTTTTT. V gene TRBV30 combines with J gene TRBJ1-4; D call uncertain. Germline V gene data show CDR1 as GTSNPN and CDR2 as SVGIG (reference sequence). The CDR3 contains 13 residues. V gave up 4 bases and J gave up 4 bases, with 10 bases separating them. Full variable domain (missing parts from reference TRBV30 and TRBJ1-4): SQTIHQWPATLVQPVGSPLSLECTVEGTSNPNLYWYRQAAGRGLQLLFYSVGIGQISSEVPQNLSASRPQDRQFILSSKKLLLSDSGFYLCAWKGISNEKLFFGSGTQLSVL.

The chain employs TRBV2 and TRBJ2-5, with D possibly TRBD2 on 5 matching bases. CDR3 size: 14 residues. The germline gives CDR1 SNHLY, CDR2 FYNNEI. Trimming left V 6 bases short and J 3 bases short, with 14 bases between. The CDR3 nucleotides are TGTGCCAGCAGCTTAGGAACTAGAGAAGAGACCCAGTACTTC. This translates into CASSLGTREETQYF.

The chain is built from TRBV19 and TRBJ2-1; 7 bases are a match to TRBD2. V lost 4 bases to trimming and J lost 1 base; unmatched junction nucleotides: 7. The CDR3 length is 16 residues. Germline values: CDR1 LNHDA, CDR2 SQIVND (reference sequence). CDR3 amino acids: CASSTSAGRSYNEQFF. The CDR3 DNA sequence: TGTGCCAGTAGTACCTCAGCGGGACGTTCCTACAATGAGCAGTTCTTC.

This clone was picked up a small number of times. This chain links TRBV4-2 with TRBJ1-1; D remains unclear. CDR3 length: 14 residues. The germline V gene encodes CDR1 LGHNA and CDR2 YNFKEQ. V dropped 2 bases and J dropped 4 bases, with 11 bases sitting between them. In nucleotides, the CDR3 is TGTGCCAGCAGCCAACTACTACTCGGCACTGAAGCTTTCTTT. It codes for CASSQLLLGTEAFF.